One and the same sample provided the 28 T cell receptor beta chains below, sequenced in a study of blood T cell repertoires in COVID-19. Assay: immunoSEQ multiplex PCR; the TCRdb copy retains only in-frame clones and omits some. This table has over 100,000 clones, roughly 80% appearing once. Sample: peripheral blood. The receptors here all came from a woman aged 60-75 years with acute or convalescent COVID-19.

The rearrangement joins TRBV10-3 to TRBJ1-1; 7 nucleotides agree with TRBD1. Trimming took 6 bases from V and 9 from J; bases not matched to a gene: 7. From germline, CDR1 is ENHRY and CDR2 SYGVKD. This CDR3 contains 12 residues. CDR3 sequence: CAIREPGQQAFF. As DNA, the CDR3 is TGTGCCATCAGAGAACCGGGACAGCAAGCTTTCTTT.

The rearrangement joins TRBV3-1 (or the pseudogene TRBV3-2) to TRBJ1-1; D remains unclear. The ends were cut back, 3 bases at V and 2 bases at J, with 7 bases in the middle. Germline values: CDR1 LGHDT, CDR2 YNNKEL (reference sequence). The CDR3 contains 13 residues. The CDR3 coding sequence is TGTGCCAGCAGCCAGCAACTTAACACTGAAGCTTTCTTT. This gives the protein CASSQQLNTEAFF.

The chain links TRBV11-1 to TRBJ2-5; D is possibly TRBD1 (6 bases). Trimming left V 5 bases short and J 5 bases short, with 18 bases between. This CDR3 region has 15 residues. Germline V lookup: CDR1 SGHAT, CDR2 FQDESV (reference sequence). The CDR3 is CASSATDSDWETQYF. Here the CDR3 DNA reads TGTGCCAGCAGCGCAACGGACAGCGATTGGGAGACCCAGTACTTC.

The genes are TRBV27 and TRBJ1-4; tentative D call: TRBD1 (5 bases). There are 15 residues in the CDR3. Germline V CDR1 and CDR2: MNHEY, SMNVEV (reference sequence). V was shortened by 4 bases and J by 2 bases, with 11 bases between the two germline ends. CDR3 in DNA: TGTGCCAGCAGTTCGGATACAGGCACTAATGAAAAACTGTTTTTT. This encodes CASSSDTGTNEKLFF.

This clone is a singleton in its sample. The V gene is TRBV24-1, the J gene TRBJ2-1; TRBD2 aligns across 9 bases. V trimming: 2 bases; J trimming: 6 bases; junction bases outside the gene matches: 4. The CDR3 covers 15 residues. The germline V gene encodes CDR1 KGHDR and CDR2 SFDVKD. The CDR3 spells CATSDWREGLNEQFF. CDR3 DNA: TGTGCCACCAGTGATTGGCGGGAGGGCCTCAATGAGCAGTTCTTC.

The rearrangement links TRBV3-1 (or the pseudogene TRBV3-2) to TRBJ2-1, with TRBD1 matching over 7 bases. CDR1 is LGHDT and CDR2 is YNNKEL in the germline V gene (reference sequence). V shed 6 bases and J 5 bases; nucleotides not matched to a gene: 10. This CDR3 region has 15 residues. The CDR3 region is CASRRTGVPDNEQFF. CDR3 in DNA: TGTGCCAGCAGGAGAACAGGGGTCCCTGACAATGAGCAGTTCTTC.

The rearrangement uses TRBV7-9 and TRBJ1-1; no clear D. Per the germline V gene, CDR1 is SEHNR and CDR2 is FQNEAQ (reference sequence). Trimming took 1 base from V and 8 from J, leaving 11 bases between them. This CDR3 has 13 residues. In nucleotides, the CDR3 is TGTGCCAGCAGCTTAGAGAGCGGTAGAGAAGCTTTCTTT. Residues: CASSLESGREAFF.

DNA for the CDR3: TGTGCCAGCAGTTCTGGGACTAGCGCCAAGGTTACGCAGTATTTT. Protein product: CASSSGTSAKVTQYF. This chain uses TRBV28 with TRBJ2-3; 10 bases are a match to TRBD2. Trimming cost V 4 bases and J 8 bases; bases outside gene matches: 9. CDR1 MDHEN and CDR2 SYDVKM come from the germline V gene. This CDR3 region has 15 residues.

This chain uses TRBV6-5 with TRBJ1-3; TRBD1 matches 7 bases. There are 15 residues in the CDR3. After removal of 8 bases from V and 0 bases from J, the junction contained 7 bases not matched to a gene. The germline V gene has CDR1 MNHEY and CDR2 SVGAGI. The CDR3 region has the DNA TGTGCCAGCCACCAGGCAGGGGGCTCTGGAAACACCATATATTTT. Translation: CASHQAGGSGNTIYF.

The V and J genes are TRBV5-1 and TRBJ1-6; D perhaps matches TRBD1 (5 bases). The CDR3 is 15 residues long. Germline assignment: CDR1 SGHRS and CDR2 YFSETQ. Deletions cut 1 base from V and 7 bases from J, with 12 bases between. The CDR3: CASSLWTPGNSPLHF. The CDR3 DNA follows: TGCGCCAGCAGCTTGTGGACACCAGGGAATTCACCCCTCCACTTT.

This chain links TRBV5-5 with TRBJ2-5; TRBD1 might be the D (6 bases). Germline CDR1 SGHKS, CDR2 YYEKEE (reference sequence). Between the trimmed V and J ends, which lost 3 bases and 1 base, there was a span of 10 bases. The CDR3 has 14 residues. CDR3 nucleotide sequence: TGTGCCAGCAGCTCGGGACACCTCCAAGAGACCCAGTACTTC. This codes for CASSSGHLQETQYF.

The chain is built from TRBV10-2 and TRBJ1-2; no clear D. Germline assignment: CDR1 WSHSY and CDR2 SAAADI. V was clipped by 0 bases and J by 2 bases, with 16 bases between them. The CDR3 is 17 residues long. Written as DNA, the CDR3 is TGCGCCAGCAGTGAGTCACTTAGTACAGCCCGCAACTATGGCTACACCTTC. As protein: CASSESLSTARNYGYTF.

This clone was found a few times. The CDR3 loop is CASSAGVLRNTIYF. The DNA for the CDR3 is TGTGCCAGCAGCGCGGGGGTTCTAAGAAACACCATATATTTT. This chain connects TRBV9 to TRBJ1-3, with D possibly TRBD1 on 5 matching bases. V was shortened by 3 bases and J by 5 bases, with 12 bases between the two germline ends. Germline CDR1 and CDR2: SGDLS and YYNGEE. This CDR3 comprises 14 residues.

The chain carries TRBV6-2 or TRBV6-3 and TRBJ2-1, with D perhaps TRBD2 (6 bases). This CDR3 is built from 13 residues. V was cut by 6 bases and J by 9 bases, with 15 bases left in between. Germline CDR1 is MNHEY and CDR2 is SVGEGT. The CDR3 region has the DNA TGTGCCAGCAGCTCCCCTAGCGTGGGTGAGCAGTTCTTC. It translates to CASSSPSVGEQFF.

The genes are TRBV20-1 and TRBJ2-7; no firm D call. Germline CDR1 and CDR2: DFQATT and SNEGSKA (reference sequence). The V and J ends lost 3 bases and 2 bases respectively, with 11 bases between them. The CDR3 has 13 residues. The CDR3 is CSASISSAYEQYF. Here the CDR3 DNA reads TGCAGTGCTAGTATATCCAGTGCCTACGAGCAGTACTTC.

As DNA, the CDR3 is TGTGCCAGTAGTACGCGACAACTTAGCGGGGGGCGCACAGATACGCAGTATTTT. Translated: CASSTRQLSGGRTDTQYF. The chain uses TRBV19 and TRBJ2-3, with 10 positions matching TRBD2. The V gene's germline CDR1 is LNHDA and CDR2 SQIVND (reference sequence). The CDR3 consists of 18 residues. The V segment lost 4 bases and the J segment 1 base; nucleotides outside the gene matches: 11.

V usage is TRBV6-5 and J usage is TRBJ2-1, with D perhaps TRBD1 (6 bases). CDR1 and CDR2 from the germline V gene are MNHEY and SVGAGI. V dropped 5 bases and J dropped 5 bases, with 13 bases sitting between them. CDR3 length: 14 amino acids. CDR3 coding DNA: TGTGCCAGCAGTCCCGGGACATCAAACAATGAGCAGTTCTTC. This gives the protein CASSPGTSNNEQFF.

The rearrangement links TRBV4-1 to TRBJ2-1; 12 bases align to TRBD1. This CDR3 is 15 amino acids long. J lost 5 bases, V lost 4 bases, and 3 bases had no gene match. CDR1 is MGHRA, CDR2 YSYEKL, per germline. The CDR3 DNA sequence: TGCGCCAGCAGCCGAGGGACAGGGGGCCACAATGAGCAGTTCTTC. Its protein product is CASSRGTGGHNEQFF.

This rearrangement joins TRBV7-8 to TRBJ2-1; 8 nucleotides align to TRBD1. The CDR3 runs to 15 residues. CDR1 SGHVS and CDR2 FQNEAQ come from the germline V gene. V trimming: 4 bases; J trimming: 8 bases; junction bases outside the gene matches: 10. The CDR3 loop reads CASSSGQGEFHEQFF. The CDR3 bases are TGTGCCAGCAGCTCAGGACAGGGAGAATTTCATGAGCAGTTCTTC.

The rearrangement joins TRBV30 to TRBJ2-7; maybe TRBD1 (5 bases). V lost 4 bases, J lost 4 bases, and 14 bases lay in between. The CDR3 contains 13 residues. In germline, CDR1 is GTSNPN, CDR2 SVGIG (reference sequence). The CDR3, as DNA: TGTGCCTGGACCTCCACAAGGGGATACGAGCAGTACTTC. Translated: CAWTSTRGYEQYF.

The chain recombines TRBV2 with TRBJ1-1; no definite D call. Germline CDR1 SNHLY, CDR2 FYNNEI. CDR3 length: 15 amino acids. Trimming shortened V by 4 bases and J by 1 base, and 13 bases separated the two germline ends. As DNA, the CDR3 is TGTGCCAGCAGTGGCACACGAGGTGCGAACACTGAAGCTTTCTTT. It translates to CASSGTRGANTEAFF.

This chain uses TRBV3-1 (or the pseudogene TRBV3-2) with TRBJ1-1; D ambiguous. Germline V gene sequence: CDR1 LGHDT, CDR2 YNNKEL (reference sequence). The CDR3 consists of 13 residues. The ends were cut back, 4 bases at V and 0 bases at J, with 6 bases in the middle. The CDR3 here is CASSPDMNTEAFF. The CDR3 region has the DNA TGTGCCAGCAGCCCCGACATGAACACTGAAGCTTTCTTT.

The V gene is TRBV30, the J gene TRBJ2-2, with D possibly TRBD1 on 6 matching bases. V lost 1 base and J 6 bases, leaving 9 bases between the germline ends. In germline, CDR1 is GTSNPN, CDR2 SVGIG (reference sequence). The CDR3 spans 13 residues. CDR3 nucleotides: TGTGCCTGGAGTGCGCAGGGGTCCGGGGAGCTGTTTTTT. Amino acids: CAWSAQGSGELFF.

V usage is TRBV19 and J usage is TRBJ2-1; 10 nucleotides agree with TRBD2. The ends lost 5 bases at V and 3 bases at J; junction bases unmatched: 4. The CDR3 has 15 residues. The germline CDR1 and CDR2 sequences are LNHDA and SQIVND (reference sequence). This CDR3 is CASSPGTSVYNEQFF. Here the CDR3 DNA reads TGTGCCAGTAGTCCCGGGACTAGCGTCTACAATGAGCAGTTCTTC.

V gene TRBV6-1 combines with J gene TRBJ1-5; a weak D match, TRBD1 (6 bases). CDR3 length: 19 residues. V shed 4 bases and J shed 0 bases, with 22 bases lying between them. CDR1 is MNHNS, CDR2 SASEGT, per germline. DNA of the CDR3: TGTGCCAGCAGTGCAACACCAAGACAGACAGGCCATAGCAATCAGCCCCAGCATTTT. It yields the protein CASSATPRQTGHSNQPQHF.

The CDR3 DNA is TGTGCCAGCAGCTTGGGAGAGCGGGAGGCCGGGGAGCTGTTTTTT. This encodes CASSLGEREAGELFF. V usage is TRBV5-4 and J usage is TRBJ2-2, with 9 bases aligning to TRBD2. Trimming cost V 0 bases and J 6 bases; bases outside gene matches: 3. CDR3 length equals 15 residues. The germline V gene has CDR1 SGHNT and CDR2 YYREEE (reference sequence).

CDR3 region: CASKSSGANVLTF. DNA for the CDR3: TGTGCCAGCAAGAGCTCTGGGGCCAACGTCCTGACTTTC. V gene TRBV6-5 combines with J gene TRBJ2-6; D remains unclear. This CDR3 comprises 13 residues. The germline gives CDR1 MNHEY, CDR2 SVGAGI. V was cut by 7 bases and J by 0 bases, with 4 bases left in between.

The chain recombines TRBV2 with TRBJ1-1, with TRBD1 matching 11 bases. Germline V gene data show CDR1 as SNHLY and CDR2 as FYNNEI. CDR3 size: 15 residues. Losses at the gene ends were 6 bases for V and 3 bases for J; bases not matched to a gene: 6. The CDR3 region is CASRTGTGGYTEAFF. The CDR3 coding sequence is TGTGCCAGCAGAACGGGGACAGGGGGGTACACTGAAGCTTTCTTT.